These 6 T cell receptor beta chains came from one sample sequenced in a study of identifying expanded T cells in peripheral blood. Clones were sequenced by immunoSEQ multiplex PCR, and TCRdb holds only the in-frame ones, with some missing. The data hold approximately 91,000 clones, with about nine tenths observed a single time. Sequencing was performed on blood. These receptors all come from a person aged 18 to 75 in good health.

The V gene is TRBV28, the J gene TRBJ2-7; 14 bases fit TRBD2. Trimming cost V 4 bases and J 2 bases; bases outside gene matches: 7. The CDR3 has 17 amino acids. CDR1 is MDHEN and CDR2 is SYDVKM in the germline V gene. The CDR3 loop is CASSSGTSGSFTYEQYF. The CDR3 nucleotides are TGTGCCAGCAGTTCCGGGACTAGCGGGAGCTTCACCTACGAGCAGTACTTC.

The chain uses TRBV6-1 and TRBJ1-5, with D possibly TRBD1 on 5 matching bases. The V end lost 0 bases, the J end lost 1 base, and 7 bases lay between the germline ends. There are 15 residues in the CDR3. Germline CDR1 reads MNHNS; CDR2 reads SASEGT. The CDR3 spells CASSEAGGSNQPQHF. The CDR3 DNA reads as TGTGCCAGCAGTGAAGCGGGGGGGAGCAATCAGCCCCAGCATTTT.

The CDR3 DNA is TGCGCCAGCAGCTTTGGCGGGTTTGGAGGTACAGATACGCAGTATTTT. Protein: CASSFGGFGGTDTQYF. The rearrangement joins TRBV5-1 to TRBJ2-3; possible D gene TRBD2, 5 bases. The germline V gene has CDR1 SGHRS and CDR2 YFSETQ. V gave up 2 bases and J gave up 3 bases, with 16 bases separating them. The CDR3 is made up of 16 amino acids.

This chain uses TRBV28 with TRBJ2-2; 7 nucleotides align to TRBD1. The CDR3 has 16 amino acids. J gave up 4 bases and V 5 bases, and 10 bases lay outside the gene matches. CDR1 is MDHEN, CDR2 SYDVKM, per germline. The CDR3 protein is CASSRLGGAVTGELFF. DNA for the CDR3: TGTGCCAGCAGTCGCTTAGGGGGCGCGGTCACCGGGGAGCTGTTTTTT.

This sequence joins TRBV5-6 and TRBJ2-7, with TRBD1 as a possible D gene (5 bases). The CDR3 sequence is 13 residues long. The V gene lost 6 bases and the J gene lost 2 bases, with 12 bases spanning the gap. Germline V gene sequence: CDR1 SGHDT, CDR2 YYEEEE. The CDR3 bases are TGTGCCAGCAACCCTACAGGTACCTACGAGCAGTACTTC. Translating it yields CASNPTGTYEQYF.

The rearrangement joins TRBV30 to TRBJ2-7; 7 bases agree with TRBD1. V dropped 0 bases and J dropped 0; count of bases not matched to a gene: 2. This CDR3 is built from 14 residues. Per the germline V gene, CDR1 is GTSNPN and CDR2 is SVGIG (reference sequence). The CDR3 nucleotides are TGTGCCTGGAGTGTAGGACAGGACTCCTACGAGCAGTACTTC. Translation: CAWSVGQDSYEQYF. Using reference TRBV30 and TRBJ2-7 for the parts outside the CDR3, the full variable domain is SQTIHQWPATLVQPVGSPLSLECTVEGTSNPNLYWYRQAAGRGLQLLFYSVGIGQISSEVPQNLSASRPQDRQFILSSKKLLLSDSGFYLCAWSVGQDSYEQYFGPGTRLTVT.